This T cell receptor (beta chain) is drawn from a study of T cells in tuberculosis. Study-wide background: T cells were selected with CD1B tetramers loaded with glucose monomycolate. IGRA-negative adolescents, IGRA-positive adolescents with latent tuberculosis and adults with active tuberculosis formed this South African cohort. Study conclusions and caveats: GMM-specific TCRs were nearer to active tuberculosis alpha repertoires, suggesting expansion.

This CDR3 spans 13 amino acids. CDR1 and CDR2 from the germline V gene are LNHDA and SQIVND (reference sequence). Trimming left V 7 bases short and J 4 bases short, with 13 bases between. At study entry, adolescents had tuberculin skin tests and IGRA screening. To note about this clone: Antigen unknown.

Some clones are missing from TCRdb's copy, which holds only in-frame ones; the method was immunoSEQ multiplex PCR. The sample includes around 35,000 clones, about 93% of them seen just once. J is TRBJ1-1 and V is TRBV19, with TRBD1 as a possible D gene (5 bases). The origin of this receptor is a donor aged 10 to 29 with latent tuberculosis or without tuberculosis infection. Sequenced sample: PBMCs. The DNA of the CDR3 is TGTGCCAGTACGGTCCAGGGAGGCACTGAAGCTTTCTTT. Its translation is CASTVQGGTEAFF.